This T cell receptor (beta chain) was captured in a study of blood T cell repertoires in COVID-19. For the study at large: Whether acute or convalescent, the COVID-19 samples came from the United States, Italy and Spain. PBMCs, B-cell-depleted T cells, or T cells were the source of the cDNA or gDNA that made up the material.

The germline CDR1 and CDR2 sequences are MNHEY and SVGEGT. The V and J ends lost 2 bases and 7 bases respectively, with 18 bases between them. The length of the CDR3 is 16 residues. Seattle cases were enrolled at active infection and followed longitudinally. Measured with immunoSEQ multiplex PCR; TCRdb has only the in-frame clones, and not every one. This sample has 250,000 to 400,000 clones, with 88% found just once. The clonotype originates from a woman younger than 45 with COVID-19, enrolled during active disease. The sequenced sample was peripheral blood. The chain is built from TRBV6-2 or TRBV6-3 and TRBJ2-1; D perhaps matches TRBD2 (5 bases). CDR3 in amino acids: CASSYAGPAVGNEQFF. The DNA of the CDR3 is TGTGCCAGCAGTTACGCGGGCCCGGCCGTAGGGAATGAGCAGTTCTTC.